This TCR beta chain was sequenced during a study of Graves' ophthalmopathy and Graves' hyperthyroidism. Germline values: CDR1 MNHEY, CDR2 SVGEGT. V lost 4 bases, J lost 4 bases, and 28 bases stayed unmatched. This CDR3 is 22 amino acids long. As the template, RNA transcripts were used to amplify TCR beta CDR3 regions. HTBI primers served in a first-round RT-PCR, which a second-round multiplex PCR followed. Via MiXCR, TCRdb re-called the multiplex PCR reads, giving one row per CDR3 protein. Altogether fewer than 650,000 distinct CDR3 sequences are present, approximately 21% being singletons, with the ten largest covering more than 5.5%. This clonotype was seen many times.

The chain is built from TRBV6-2 or TRBV6-3 and TRBJ1-2, with 9 bases that match TRBD1. Sequencing was done on a sample of peripheral blood. This receptor was obtained from a woman under 30 with stable Graves' hyperthyroidism. Some clones in this sample may be carry-over from other donors' samples. CDR3 bases: TGTGCCAGCAGTTCCTCATTAAAAATCCCTGGGACAGGGAAAGATTGGGGCTATGGCTACACCTTC. This gives the protein CASSSSLKIPGTGKDWGYGYTF.